The clone carrying this T cell receptor (beta chain) was counted a single time. What it binds is not known. The data were taken from a study of tumor and adjacent non-tumor tissue in lung cancer. Study conclusions and caveats: Tumor tissue had significantly higher TCR diversity than normal lung.

V was cut by 8 bases and J by 5 bases, with 19 bases left in between. Germline loops: CDR1 ENHRY, CDR2 SYGVKD. The CDR3 covers 14 residues. Three rounds of nested PCR, following a modified ARM-PCR protocol, produced the TCRbeta library. TCRdb independently ran MiXCR on the multiplex PCR reads; one entry per CDR3 protein. The sample shows some 90,000 distinct CDR3 sequences, approximately 57% of them seen only once. This sample's RNA came from whole unsorted tissue. The chain joins TRBV10-3 to TRBJ2-7, with D tentatively TRBD1 or TRBD2 (5 bases each). The sample was lung tumor tissue. The sequence derives from a man in his sixties or seventies with non-small cell lung cancer. CDR3 amino acids: CAIGSKTRGHEQYF. CDR3 sequence (DNA): TGTGCCATCGGTAGTAAGACACGGGGCCACGAGCAGTACTTC.